What follows are 15 T cell receptor beta chains derived from one specimen sequenced in a study of cytomegalovirus exposure and HLA in healthy donors. The study ran its PCR with 60 Vbeta and 13 Jbeta primers. Libraries were prepared by immunoSEQ multiplex PCR; TCRdb keeps only in-frame clonotypes and omits some of them. This sample's table has 150,000 or so clones. The sample was PBMCs. All receptors come from a man aged 25 to 40 in good health and CMV-seronegative.

V usage is TRBV7-2 and J usage is TRBJ2-1; 9 bases fit TRBD2. With V trimmed by 4 bases and J by 4 bases, 8 bases remained unmatched. From germline, CDR1 is SGHTA and CDR2 FQGNSA. The CDR3 has 16 amino acids. CDR3 nucleotides: TGTGCCAGCAGCTCCCCGGGACTAGCCGTTTACAATGAGCAGTTCTTC. Translation gives CASSSPGLAVYNEQFF.

The CDR3, as DNA: TGCGCCAGCAGCCAAGATCTTTCACTTGAGCAGTTCTTC. Translating it yields CASSQDLSLEQFF. This chain joins TRBV4-3 and TRBJ2-1; the D is unclear. The germline V gene encodes CDR1 LGHNA and CDR2 YSLEER. V lost 0 bases to trimming and J lost 9 bases, with 9 bases between them. The CDR3 runs 13 residues.

This sequence joins TRBV19 and TRBJ1-2, with D hard to call. Trimming left V 9 bases short and J 4 bases short, with 15 bases between. Germline-derived CDR1 and CDR2 are LNHDA and SQIVND (reference sequence). The CDR3 sequence is 13 residues long. DNA of the CDR3: TGTGCCAGCCGAGGGCAGTCCCTCTATGGCTACACCTTC. Amino acids: CASRGQSLYGYTF. Based on the CDR3 plus reference TRBV19 and TRBJ1-2, the full variable domain is DGGITQSPKYLFRKEGQNVTLSCEQNLNHDAMYWYRQDPGQGLRLIYYSQIVNDFQKGDIAEGYSVSREKKESFPLTVTSAQKNPTAFYLCASRGQSLYGYTFGSGTRLTVV.

The chain has TRBV6-5 and TRBJ1-2; D gene unclear. Per the germline V gene, CDR1 is MNHEY and CDR2 is SVGAGI. Trimming took 5 bases from V and 5 from J, leaving 9 bases between them. The CDR3 is 12 residues long. CDR3 amino acids: CASSEREYGYTF. Here the CDR3 DNA reads TGTGCCAGCAGTGAAAGAGAGTATGGCTACACCTTC.

This chain links TRBV19 with TRBJ2-1, with a possible D match to TRBD2 (5 bases). The V gene lost 3 bases and the J gene lost 8 bases, with 8 bases spanning the gap. From germline, CDR1 is LNHDA and CDR2 SQIVND (reference sequence). This CDR3 region has 12 residues. CDR3 amino acids: CASSIEGYEQFF. The CDR3 DNA follows: TGTGCCAGTAGTATCGAGGGATATGAGCAGTTCTTC.

This rearrangement joins TRBV6-5 to TRBJ2-1; tentatively, D is TRBD2 (5 bases). The CDR3 runs 13 residues. CDR1 MNHEY and CDR2 SVGAGI come from the germline V gene. The V gene lost 5 bases and the J gene lost 5 bases, with 10 bases spanning the gap. The CDR3 reads CASSEGPNNEQFF. The CDR3 region has the DNA TGTGCCAGCAGTGAGGGCCCTAACAATGAGCAGTTCTTC.

The chain couples TRBV5-1 to TRBJ2-7; D perhaps matches TRBD1 (6 bases). The V end was cut by 1 base, the J end by 6 bases, with 14 bases between. The CDR3 extends over 14 amino acids. Germline CDR1 SGHRS, CDR2 YFSETQ. CDR3 coding DNA: TGCGCCAGCAGCTTGTTACCGACAGGACCCGAGCAGTACTTC. Protein product: CASSLLPTGPEQYF.

The V gene is TRBV29-1, the J gene TRBJ2-1, with 12 bases matching TRBD2. Germline V lookup: CDR1 SQVTM, CDR2 ANQGSEA. The J segment lost 9 bases and the V segment lost 2 bases, leaving 8 bases of the junction unmatched. This CDR3 region has 15 residues. In DNA, the CDR3 is TGCAGCGTTGAAAAACTAGCGGGAGGAGCTGGTGAGCAGTTCTTC. Translation: CSVEKLAGGAGEQFF.

V and J are TRBV2 and TRBJ2-7; TRBD1 might be the D (6 bases). Germline CDR1 SNHLY, CDR2 FYNNEI. With 6 bases removed from V and 2 bases from J, the gap between germline ends came to 14 bases. CDR3 length: 14 amino acids. The CDR3 DNA sequence: TGTGCCAGCAGGGACAGAACGGACGCCTACGAGCAGTACTTC. Translation: CASRDRTDAYEQYF. Complete variable domain (other parts from reference TRBV2 and TRBJ2-7): EPEVTQTPSHQVTQMGQEVILRCVPISNHLYFYWYRQILGQKVEFLVSFYNNEISEKSEIFDDQFSVERPDGSNFTLKIRSTKLEDSAMYFCASRDRTDAYEQYFGPGTRLTVT.

The chain recombines TRBV19 with TRBJ1-3; 8 nucleotides line up with TRBD1. The CDR3 contains 15 residues. In germline, CDR1 is LNHDA, CDR2 SQIVND (reference sequence). The V segment lost 3 bases and the J segment 0 bases; nucleotides outside the gene matches: 1. The CDR3 spells CASSIDRGSGNTIYF. The CDR3 coding sequence is TGTGCCAGTAGTATCGACAGGGGCTCTGGAAACACCATATATTTT.

J is TRBJ2-7 and V is TRBV9; 9 nucleotides match TRBD1. This CDR3 region has 14 residues. Germline-derived CDR1 and CDR2 are SGDLS and YYNGEE. V was clipped by 0 bases and J by 3 bases; unmatched bases: 1. CDR3 nucleotides: TGTGCCAGCAGCGTAGAGGGACAGGGCTACGAGCAGTACTTC. Its translation: CASSVEGQGYEQYF. Variable domain in full (rest from reference TRBV9 and TRBJ2-7): DSGVTQTPKHLITATGQRVTLRCSPRSGDLSVYWYQQSLDQGLQFLIQYYNGEERAKGNILERFSAQQFPDLHSELNLSSLELGDSALYFCASSVEGQGYEQYFGPGTRLTVT.

The gene calls are TRBV9 and TRBJ2-3; possibly TRBD2 for D (6 bases). With 4 bases removed from V and 3 bases from J, the gap between germline ends came to 9 bases. Germline values: CDR1 SGDLS, CDR2 YYNGEE. The CDR3 runs 13 residues. CDR3: CASSPGGTDTQYF. CDR3 in DNA: TGTGCCAGCAGCCCCGGAGGGACAGATACGCAGTATTTT.

The CDR3, as DNA: TGCGCCAGCAGCTTCGGGTCCACCACAGATACGCAGTATTTT. It codes for CASSFGSTTDTQYF. This chain joins TRBV5-1 and TRBJ2-3; no firm D call. The V gene lost 2 bases and the J gene lost 2 bases, with 9 bases spanning the gap. The CDR3 loop spans 14 amino acids. Germline V gene sequence: CDR1 SGHRS, CDR2 YFSETQ.

The rearrangement uses TRBV19 and TRBJ1-1; 8 bases are shared with TRBD1. CDR1 and CDR2 from the germline V gene are LNHDA and SQIVND (reference sequence). The length of the CDR3 is 17 residues. With 5 bases clipped from V and 0 bases from J, the junction kept 11 bases outside the gene matches. The CDR3 DNA sequence: TGTGCCAGTAGTTCCAATCTACGACAGGGGATGAACACTGAAGCTTTCTTT. This encodes CASSSNLRQGMNTEAFF.

The rearrangement links TRBV28 to TRBJ2-7; 7 bases line up with TRBD2. This CDR3 comprises 13 residues. The V segment lost 2 bases and the J segment 4 bases; nucleotides outside the gene matches: 2. Looked up from germline, CDR1 is MDHEN and CDR2 is SYDVKM. CDR3 sequence (DNA): TGTGCCAGCAGTTTAGGGACTATTTACGAGCAGTACTTC. Protein: CASSLGTIYEQYF.